The T cell receptor (beta chain) under discussion was sequenced for a study of T-cell reconstitution after alpha-beta-depleted transplantation in children (dated by TCRdb to the mid-2010s). Notes on the research overall: T-cell immune reconstitution after TCRalphabeta/CD19-depleted allogeneic hematopoietic cell transplantation in children was quantitatively tracked in the study by means of TCR repertoire profiling.

Libraries were made using PCR. The run used an Illumina HiSeq 2500. TCR libraries were prepared with molecular barcoding, using unique molecular identifiers to normalize TCRbeta repertoire quantification. TCRdb handled the public reads itself, with Q25 trimming in fastp and clone calling in MiXCR, and kept productive beta chains. When rows share a CDR3 protein, they turn into one entry using the most common DNA and genes. The sample table records about 400,000 distinct CDR3 sequences; 20% of these occur just once. The ten largest clones represent less than 4.5% of the sample. Clipping removes 3 bases from V and 2 bases from J, with 6 as the unmatched junction base count. As encoded in the germline V gene, CDR1 is LGHNA while CDR2 is YNFKEQ. The CDR3 numbers 18 residues from cysteine through phenylalanine. Kept here is only the CDR3 DNA, which spans 54 bases and is read in frame from base 1. About this clonotype: Its binding antigen is unknown. Base-call qualities are not available, and no considerably larger clone is one nucleotide away.

The receptor's source is a human donor who donated a stem cell graft to a child with acute myeloid leukemia. The V and J segments used are TRBV4-2 and TRBJ2-6; 11 bases in between match TRBD1. Source: PBMCs from the stem cell graft donor, taken from the stem cell graft. The DNA sequence follows: TGTGCCAGCAGCCAGAGGAGGGACAGGGGGGCTGGGGCCAACGTCCTGACTTTC. It codes for CASSQRRDRGAGANVLTF.